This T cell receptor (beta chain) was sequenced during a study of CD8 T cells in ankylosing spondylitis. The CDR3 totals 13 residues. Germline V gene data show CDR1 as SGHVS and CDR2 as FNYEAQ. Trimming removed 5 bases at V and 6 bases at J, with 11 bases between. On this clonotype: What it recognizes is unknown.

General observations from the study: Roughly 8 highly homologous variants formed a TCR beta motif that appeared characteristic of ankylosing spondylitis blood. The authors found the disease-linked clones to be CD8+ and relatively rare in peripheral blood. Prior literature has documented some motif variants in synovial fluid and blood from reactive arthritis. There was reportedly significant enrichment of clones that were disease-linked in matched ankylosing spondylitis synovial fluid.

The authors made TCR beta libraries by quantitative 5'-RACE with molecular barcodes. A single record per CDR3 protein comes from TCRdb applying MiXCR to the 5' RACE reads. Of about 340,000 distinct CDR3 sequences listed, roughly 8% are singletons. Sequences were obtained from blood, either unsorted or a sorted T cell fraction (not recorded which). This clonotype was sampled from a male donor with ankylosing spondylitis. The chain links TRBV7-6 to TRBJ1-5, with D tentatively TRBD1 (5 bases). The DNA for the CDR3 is TGTGCCAGCAGCCCCTTGGGGGTTCAGCCCCAGCATTTT. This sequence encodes CASSPLGVQPQHF.